This TCR beta chain was recovered during a study of somatic mutations in cytotoxic T cells in rheumatoid arthritis. The wider study: Patient blood, which was peripheral blood collected as 30 ml EDTA, was drawn right after diagnosis and before any treatment started.

The germline V gene encodes CDR1 SGHTA and CDR2 FQGNSA. Trimming cost V 5 bases and J 1 base, with 18 bases left between them. This CDR3 spans 16 amino acids. General study findings and limits: For patients with rheumatoid arthritis, CD8+ clonality went up with age, while healthy controls showed no such change. Among rheumatoid arthritis patients, TRBV07 appeared slightly underrepresented, and this finding was left without any adjustment for multiple comparisons. CD8+ T-cell clonality did not differ significantly between rheumatoid arthritis patients and age-matched healthy controls.

Only in-frame clones appear in the TCRdb table, and some are missing; sequencing was by immunoSEQ multiplex PCR. The table shows some 20,000 clones, with approximately 83% occurring only once. Concerning this clone itself: What it binds is not known.

Material for sequencing was CD8+ T cells sorted from blood. The chain couples TRBV7-2 to TRBJ2-7; D is perhaps TRBD2 (5 bases). The receptor comes from an adult with rheumatoid arthritis. CDR3 residues: CASSPPRGVGSYEQYF. The CDR3 DNA follows: TGTGCCAGCAGCCCCCCCCGGGGAGTGGGTTCCTACGAGCAGTACTTC.